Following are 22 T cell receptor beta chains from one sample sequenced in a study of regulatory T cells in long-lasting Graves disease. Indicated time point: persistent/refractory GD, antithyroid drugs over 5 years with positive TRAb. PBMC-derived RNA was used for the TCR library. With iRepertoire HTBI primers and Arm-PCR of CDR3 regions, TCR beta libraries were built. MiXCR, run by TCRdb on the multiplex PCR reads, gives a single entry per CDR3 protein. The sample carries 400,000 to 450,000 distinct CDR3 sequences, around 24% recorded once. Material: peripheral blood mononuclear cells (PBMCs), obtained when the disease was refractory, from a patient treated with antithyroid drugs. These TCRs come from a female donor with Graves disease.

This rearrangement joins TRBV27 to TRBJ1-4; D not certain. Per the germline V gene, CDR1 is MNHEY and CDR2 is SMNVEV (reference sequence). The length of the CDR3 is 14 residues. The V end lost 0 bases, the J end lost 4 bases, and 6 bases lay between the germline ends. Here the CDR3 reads CASSLSRINEKLFF. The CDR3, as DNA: TGTGCCAGCAGTTTATCCCGAATTAATGAAAAACTGTTTTTT.

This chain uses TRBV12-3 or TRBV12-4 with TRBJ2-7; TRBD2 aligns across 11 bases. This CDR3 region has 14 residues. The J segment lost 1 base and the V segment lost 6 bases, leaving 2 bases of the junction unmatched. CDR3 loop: CASSRLAGSYEQYF. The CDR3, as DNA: TGTGCCAGCAGCAGACTAGCGGGATCCTACGAGCAGTACTTC.

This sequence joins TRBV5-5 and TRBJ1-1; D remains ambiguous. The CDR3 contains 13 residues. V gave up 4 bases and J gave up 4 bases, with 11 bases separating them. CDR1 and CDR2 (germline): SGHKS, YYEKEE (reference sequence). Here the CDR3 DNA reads TGTGCCAGCAGCCGGATGGTTGGCACTGAAGCTTTCTTT. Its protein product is CASSRMVGTEAFF.

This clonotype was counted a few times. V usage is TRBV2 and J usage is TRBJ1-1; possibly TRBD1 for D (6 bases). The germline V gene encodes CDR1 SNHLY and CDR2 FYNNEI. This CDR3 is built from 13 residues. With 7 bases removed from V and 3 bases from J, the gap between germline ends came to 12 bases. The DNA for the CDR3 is TGTGCCAGCAATACAGGGATTTACACTGAAGCTTTCTTT. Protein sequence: CASNTGIYTEAFF.

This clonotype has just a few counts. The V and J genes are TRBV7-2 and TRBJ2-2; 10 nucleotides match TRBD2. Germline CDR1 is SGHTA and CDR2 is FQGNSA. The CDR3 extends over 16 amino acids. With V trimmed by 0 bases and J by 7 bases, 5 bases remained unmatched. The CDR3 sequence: CASSLASSGSSGELFF. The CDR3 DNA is TGTGCCAGCAGCTTAGCGTCTAGCGGGAGCAGCGGGGAGCTGTTTTTT.

CDR3 nucleotides: TGTGCCACCAGCAGAGCTCCGTCGGCCCACACAGATACGCAGTATTTT. It specifies CATSRAPSAHTDTQYF. This chain uses TRBV15 with TRBJ2-3; D unclear. Germline V gene lookup returns CDR1 LNHNV and CDR2 YYDKDF (reference sequence). V shed 1 base and J shed 2 bases, with 13 bases lying between them. This CDR3 has 16 amino acids.

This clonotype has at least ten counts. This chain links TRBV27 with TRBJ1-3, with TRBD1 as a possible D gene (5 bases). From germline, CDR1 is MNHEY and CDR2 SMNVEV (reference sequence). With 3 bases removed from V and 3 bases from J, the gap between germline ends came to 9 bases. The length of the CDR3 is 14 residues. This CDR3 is CASSLGGDGNTIYF. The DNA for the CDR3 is TGTGCCAGCAGTTTGGGGGGGGATGGAAACACCATATATTTT.

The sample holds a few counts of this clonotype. The CDR3 region has the DNA TGTGCCAGCAGCCCTACCCGCGACGACAGGGTATTTGCAGAGACCCAGTACTTC. Protein product: CASSPTRDDRVFAETQYF. This chain joins TRBV7-6 and TRBJ2-5; 7 bases fit TRBD1. Trimming took 5 bases from V and 4 from J; bases not matched to a gene: 19. This CDR3 is 18 amino acids long. Per germline, CDR1 SGHVS and CDR2 FNYEAQ.

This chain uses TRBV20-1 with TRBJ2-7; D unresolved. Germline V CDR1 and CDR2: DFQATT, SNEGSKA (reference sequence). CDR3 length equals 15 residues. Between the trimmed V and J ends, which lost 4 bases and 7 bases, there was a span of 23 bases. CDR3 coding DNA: TGCAGTGCTATACGCGTGGGCTTTTTTCCCGGGGAGCAGTACTTC. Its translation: CSAIRVGFFPGEQYF.

Written as DNA, the CDR3 is TGCGCCAGCAGCCAAGGTCTAGGGGAAGAGACCCAGTACTTC. The encoded protein is CASSQGLGEETQYF. The chain is built from TRBV4-3 and TRBJ2-5; D is perhaps TRBD1 (5 bases). The CDR3 is 14 residues long. The germline V gene has CDR1 LGHNA and CDR2 YSLEER. Trimming cost V 1 base and J 3 bases, with 9 bases left between them.

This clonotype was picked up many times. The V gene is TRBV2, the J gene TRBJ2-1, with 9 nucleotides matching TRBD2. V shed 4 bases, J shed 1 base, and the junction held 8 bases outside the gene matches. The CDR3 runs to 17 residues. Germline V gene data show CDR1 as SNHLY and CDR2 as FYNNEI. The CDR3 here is CASSVRTSAKSYNEQFF. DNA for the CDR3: TGTGCCAGCAGTGTTAGGACTAGCGCAAAGTCCTACAATGAGCAGTTCTTC.

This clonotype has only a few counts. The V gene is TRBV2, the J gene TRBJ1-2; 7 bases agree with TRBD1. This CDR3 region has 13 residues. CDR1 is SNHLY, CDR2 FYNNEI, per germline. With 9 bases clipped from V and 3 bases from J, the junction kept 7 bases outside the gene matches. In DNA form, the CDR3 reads TGTGCCAGGATAGTGGACAGGCACTATGGCTACACCTTC. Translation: CARIVDRHYGYTF.

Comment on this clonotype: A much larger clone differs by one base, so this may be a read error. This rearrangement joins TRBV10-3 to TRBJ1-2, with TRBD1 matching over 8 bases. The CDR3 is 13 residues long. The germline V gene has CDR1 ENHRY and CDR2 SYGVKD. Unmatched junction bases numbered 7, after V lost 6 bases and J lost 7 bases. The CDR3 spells CAIRGGQACGYTF. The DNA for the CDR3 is TGTGCCATCAGAGGGGGACAGGCCTGTGGCTACACCTTC.

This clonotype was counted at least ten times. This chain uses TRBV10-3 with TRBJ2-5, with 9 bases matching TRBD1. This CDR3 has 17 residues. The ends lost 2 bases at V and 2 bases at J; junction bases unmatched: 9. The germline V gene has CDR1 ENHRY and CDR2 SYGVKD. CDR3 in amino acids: CAISEPKGQGYQETQYF. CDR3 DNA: TGTGCCATCAGTGAGCCCAAGGGACAGGGATATCAAGAGACCCAGTACTTC.

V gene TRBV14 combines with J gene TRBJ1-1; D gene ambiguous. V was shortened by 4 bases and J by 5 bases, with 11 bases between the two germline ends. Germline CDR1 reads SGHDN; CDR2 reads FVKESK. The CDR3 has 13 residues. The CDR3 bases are TGTGCCAGCAGCCCCCTCCGGCTAACTGAAGCTTTCTTT. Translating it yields CASSPLRLTEAFF.

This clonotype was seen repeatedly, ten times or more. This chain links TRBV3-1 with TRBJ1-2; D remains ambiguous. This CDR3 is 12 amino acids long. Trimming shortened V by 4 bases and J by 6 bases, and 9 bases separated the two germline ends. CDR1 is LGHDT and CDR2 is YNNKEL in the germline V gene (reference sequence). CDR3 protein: CASSRVNNGYTF. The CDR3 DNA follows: TGTGCCAGCAGCCGGGTTAATAATGGCTACACCTTC.

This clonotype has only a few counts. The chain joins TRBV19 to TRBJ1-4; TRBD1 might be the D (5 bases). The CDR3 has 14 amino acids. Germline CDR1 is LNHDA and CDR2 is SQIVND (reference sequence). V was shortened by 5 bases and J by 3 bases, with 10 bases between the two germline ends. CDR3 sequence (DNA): TGTGCCAGTAGTTCTCCAGGGTCTAATGAAAAACTGTTTTTT. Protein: CASSSPGSNEKLFF.

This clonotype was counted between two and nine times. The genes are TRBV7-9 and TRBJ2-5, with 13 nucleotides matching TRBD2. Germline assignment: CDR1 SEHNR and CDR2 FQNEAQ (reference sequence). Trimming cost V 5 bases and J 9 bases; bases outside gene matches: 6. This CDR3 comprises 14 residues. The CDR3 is CASSPWTSGSPQYF. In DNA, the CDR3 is TGTGCCAGCAGCCCCTGGACTAGCGGGAGCCCCCAGTACTTC.

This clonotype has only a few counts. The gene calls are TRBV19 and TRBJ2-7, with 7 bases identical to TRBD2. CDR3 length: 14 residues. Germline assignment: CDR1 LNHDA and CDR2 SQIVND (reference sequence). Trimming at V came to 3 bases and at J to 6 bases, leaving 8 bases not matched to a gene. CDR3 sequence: CASSMASGAPEQYF. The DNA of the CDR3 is TGTGCCAGTAGTATGGCCAGCGGGGCGCCCGAGCAGTACTTC.

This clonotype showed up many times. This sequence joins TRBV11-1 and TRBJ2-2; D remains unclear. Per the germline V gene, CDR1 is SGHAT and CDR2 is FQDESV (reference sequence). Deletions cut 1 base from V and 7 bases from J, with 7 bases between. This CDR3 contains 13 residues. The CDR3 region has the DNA TGTGCCAGCAGCTTAGGTGTCGTCGGGGAGCTGTTTTTT. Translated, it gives CASSLGVVGELFF. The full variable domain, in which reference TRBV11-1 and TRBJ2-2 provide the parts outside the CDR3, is EAEVAQSPRYKITEKSQAVAFWCDPISGHATLYWYRQILGQGPELLVQFQDESVVDDSQLPKDRFSAERLKGVDSTLKIQPAELGDSAMYLCASSLGVVGELFFGEGSRLTVL.

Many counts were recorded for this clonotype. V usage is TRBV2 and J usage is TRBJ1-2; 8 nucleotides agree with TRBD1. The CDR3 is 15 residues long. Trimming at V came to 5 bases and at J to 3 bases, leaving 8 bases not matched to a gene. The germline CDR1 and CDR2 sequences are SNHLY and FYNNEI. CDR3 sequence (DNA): TGTGCCAGCAGTCCTGGGACAGGTGGGGACTATGGCTACACCTTC. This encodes CASSPGTGGDYGYTF.

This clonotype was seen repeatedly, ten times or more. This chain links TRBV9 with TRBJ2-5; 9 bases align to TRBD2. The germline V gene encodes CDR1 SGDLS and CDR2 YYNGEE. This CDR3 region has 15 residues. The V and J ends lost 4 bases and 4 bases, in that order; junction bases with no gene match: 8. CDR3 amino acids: CASSLSGSGVETQYF. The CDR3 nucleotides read TGTGCCAGCAGCCTTAGCGGGAGTGGAGTAGAGACCCAGTACTTC. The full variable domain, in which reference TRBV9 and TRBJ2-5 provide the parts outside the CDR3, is DSGVTQTPKHLITATGQRVTLRCSPRSGDLSVYWYQQSLDQGLQFLIQYYNGEERAKGNILERFSAQQFPDLHSELNLSSLELGDSALYFCASSLSGSGVETQYFGPGTRLLVL.